This T cell receptor beta chain was sequenced for a study of cytotoxic CD8 clonotypes in ibrutinib-treated CLL. Trimming cost V 0 bases and J 5 bases, with 10 bases left between them. This CDR3 is 14 amino acids long. CDR1 MGHRA and CDR2 YSYEKL come from the germline V gene. The repertoire was sequenced with immunoSEQ multiplex PCR; TCRdb's copy has only in-frame clones and lacks some. The sample comprises approximately 150,000 clones, approximately 91% of which are singletons, and about 2.9% rests with the top ten. The V call is TRBV4-1, the J call TRBJ2-5, with D possibly being TRBD1 (6 bases). This clonotype was sampled from a human donor with chronic lymphocytic leukemia. Sequencing was performed on PBMCs, taken at disease progression, from a patient treated with ibrutinib. The CDR3 protein is CASSQENRAETQYF. Here the CDR3 DNA reads TGCGCCAGCAGCCAAGAGAACAGGGCCGAGACCCAGTACTTC.